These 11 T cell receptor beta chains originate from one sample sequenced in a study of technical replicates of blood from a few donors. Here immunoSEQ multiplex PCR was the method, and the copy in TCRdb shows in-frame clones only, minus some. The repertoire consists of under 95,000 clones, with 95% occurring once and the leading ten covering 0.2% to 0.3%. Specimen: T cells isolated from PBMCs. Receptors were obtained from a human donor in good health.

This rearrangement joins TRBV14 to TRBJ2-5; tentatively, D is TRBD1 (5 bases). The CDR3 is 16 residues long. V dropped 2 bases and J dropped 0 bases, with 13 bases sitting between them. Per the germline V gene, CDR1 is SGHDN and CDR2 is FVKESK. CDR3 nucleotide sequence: TGTGCCAGCAGCCAATTACCGACAGAATACCAAGAGACCCAGTACTTC. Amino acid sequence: CASSQLPTEYQETQYF.

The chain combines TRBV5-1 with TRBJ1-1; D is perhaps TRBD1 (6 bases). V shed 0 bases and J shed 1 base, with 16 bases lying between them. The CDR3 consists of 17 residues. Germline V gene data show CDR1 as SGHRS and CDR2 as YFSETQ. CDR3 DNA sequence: TGCGCCAGCAGCTTGGCAGGACTCACAGGGAAGAACACTGAAGCTTTCTTT. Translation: CASSLAGLTGKNTEAFF.

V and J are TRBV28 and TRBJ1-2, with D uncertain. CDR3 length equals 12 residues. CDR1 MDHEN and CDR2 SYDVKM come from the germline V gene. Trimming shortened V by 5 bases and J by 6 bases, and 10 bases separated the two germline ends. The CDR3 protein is CASSPIGDGYTF. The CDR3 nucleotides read TGTGCCAGCAGTCCCATCGGGGATGGCTACACCTTC.

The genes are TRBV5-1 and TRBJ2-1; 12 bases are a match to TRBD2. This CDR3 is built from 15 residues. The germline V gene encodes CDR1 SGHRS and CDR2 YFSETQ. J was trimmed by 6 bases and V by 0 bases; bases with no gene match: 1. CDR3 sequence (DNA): TGCGCCAGCAGCTTGGGACTAGCGGGAGTCAATGAGCAGTTCTTC. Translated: CASSLGLAGVNEQFF.

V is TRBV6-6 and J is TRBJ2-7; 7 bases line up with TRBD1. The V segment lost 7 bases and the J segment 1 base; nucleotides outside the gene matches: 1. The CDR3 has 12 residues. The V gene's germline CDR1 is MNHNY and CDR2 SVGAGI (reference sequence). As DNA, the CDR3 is TGTGCCAGCAAGGACAGGTCCTACGAGCAGTACTTC. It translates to CASKDRSYEQYF.

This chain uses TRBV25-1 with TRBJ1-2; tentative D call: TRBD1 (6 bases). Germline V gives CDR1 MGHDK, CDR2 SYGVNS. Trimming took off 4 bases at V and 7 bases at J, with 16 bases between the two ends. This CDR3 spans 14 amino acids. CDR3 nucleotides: TGTGCCAGCAGTGCCTTACATCTACAGGGTGGCTACACCTTC. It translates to CASSALHLQGGYTF.

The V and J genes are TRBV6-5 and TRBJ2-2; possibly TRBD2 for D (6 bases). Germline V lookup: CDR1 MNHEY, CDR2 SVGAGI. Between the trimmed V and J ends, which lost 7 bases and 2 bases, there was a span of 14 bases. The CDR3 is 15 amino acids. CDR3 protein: CASNARRGNTGELFF. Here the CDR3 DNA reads TGTGCCAGCAACGCACGGAGGGGAAACACCGGGGAGCTGTTTTTT.

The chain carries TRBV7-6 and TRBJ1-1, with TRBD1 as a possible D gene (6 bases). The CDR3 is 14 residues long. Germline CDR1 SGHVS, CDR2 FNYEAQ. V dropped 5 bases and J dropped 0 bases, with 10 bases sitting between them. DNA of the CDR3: TGTGCCAGCAGCCAGGGGTCGTTGAACACTGAAGCTTTCTTT. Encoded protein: CASSQGSLNTEAFF. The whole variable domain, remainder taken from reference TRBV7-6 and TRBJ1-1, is GAGVSQSPRYKVTKRGQDVALRCDPISGHVSLYWYRQALGQGPEFLTYFNYEAQQDKSGLPNDRFSAERPEGSISTLTIQRTEQRDSAMYRCASSQGSLNTEAFFGQGTRLTVV.

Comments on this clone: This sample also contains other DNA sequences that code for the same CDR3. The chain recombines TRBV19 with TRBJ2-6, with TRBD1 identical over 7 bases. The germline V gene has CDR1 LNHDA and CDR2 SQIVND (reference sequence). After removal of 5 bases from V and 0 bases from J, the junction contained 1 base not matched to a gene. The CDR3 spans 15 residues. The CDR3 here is CASSPGGSGANVLTF. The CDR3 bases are TGTGCCAGTAGTCCAGGGGGCTCTGGGGCCAACGTCCTGACTTTC.

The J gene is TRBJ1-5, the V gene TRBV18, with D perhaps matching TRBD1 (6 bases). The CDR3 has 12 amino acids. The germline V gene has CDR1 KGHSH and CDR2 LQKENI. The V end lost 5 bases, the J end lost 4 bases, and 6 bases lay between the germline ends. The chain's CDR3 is CASSDRNQPQHF. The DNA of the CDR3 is TGTGCCAGCTCAGACAGGAATCAGCCCCAGCATTTT. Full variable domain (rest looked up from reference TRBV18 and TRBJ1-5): NAGVMQNPRHLVRRRGQEARLRCSPMKGHSHVYWYRQLPEEGLKFMVYLQKENIIDESGMPKERFSAEFPKEGPSILRIQQVVRGDSAAYFCASSDRNQPQHFGDGTRLSIL.

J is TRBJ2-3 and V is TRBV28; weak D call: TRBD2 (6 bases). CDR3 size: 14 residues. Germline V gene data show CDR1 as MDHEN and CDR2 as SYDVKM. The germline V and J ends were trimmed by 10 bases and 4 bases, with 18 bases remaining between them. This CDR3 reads CAIRETGTSDTQYF. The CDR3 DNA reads TGTGCCATTAGAGAAACCGGGACTTCAGATACGCAGTATTTT.